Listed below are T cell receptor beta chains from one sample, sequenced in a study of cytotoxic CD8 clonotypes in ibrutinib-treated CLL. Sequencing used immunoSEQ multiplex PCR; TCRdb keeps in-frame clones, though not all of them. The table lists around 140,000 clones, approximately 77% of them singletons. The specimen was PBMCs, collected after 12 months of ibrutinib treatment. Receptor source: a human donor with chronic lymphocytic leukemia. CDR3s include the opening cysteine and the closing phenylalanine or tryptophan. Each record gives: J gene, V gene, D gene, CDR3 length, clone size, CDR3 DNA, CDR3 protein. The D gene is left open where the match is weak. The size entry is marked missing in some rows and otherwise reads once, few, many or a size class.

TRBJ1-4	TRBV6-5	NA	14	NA	TGTGCCAGCAGTTATATAGGGACTAATGAAAAACTGTTTTTT	CASSYIGTNEKLFF
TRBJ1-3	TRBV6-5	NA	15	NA	TGTGCCAGCAGCAAGGACCAGGGCATCGGAAACACCATATATTTT	CASSKDQGIGNTIYF
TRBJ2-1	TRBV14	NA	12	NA	TGTGCCAGCAGCCAGGACGAAAAAGGGCAGTTCTTC	CASSQDEKGQFF
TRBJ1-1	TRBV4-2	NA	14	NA	TGTGCCAGCAGCCGGGACTCAGAGGGGACTGAAGCTTTCTTT	CASSRDSEGTEAFF
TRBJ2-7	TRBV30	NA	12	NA	TGTGCCTGGGCGGACAGCTCCTACGAGCAGTACTTC	CAWADSSYEQYF
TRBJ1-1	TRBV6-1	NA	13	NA	TGTGCCAGCAGTGGACAGGAGAACACTGAAGCTTTCTTT	CASSGQENTEAFF
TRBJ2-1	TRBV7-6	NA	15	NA	TGTGCCAGCAGCTTAGAAGTAGGCAGGATGAATGAGCAGTTCTTC	CASSLEVGRMNEQFF
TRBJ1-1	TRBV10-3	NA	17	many	TGTGCCACCCGACACTTGACAGGTGGGATAAGCGACACTGAAGCTTTCTTT	CATRHLTGGISDTEAFF
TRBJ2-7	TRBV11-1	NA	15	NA	TGTGCCAGCAGCTTAAATTCGGCAGGGGGGTACGAGCAGTACTTC	CASSLNSAGGYEQYF
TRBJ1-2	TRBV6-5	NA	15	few	TGTGCCAGCAGTCGAACCGGGGGTGGAGGCTATGGCTACACCTTC	CASSRTGGGGYGYTF
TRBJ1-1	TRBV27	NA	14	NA	TGTGCCAGCATGGATCGACACCCGGGCACTGAAGCTTTCTTT	CASMDRHPGTEAFF
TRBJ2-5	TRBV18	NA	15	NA	TGTGCCAGCTCGTACGGGACTTTCCCACAAGAGACCCAGTACTTC	CASSYGTFPQETQYF
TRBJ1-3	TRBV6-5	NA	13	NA	TGTGCCAGCAGCCGACAGCTTGGAAACACCATATATTTT	CASSRQLGNTIYF
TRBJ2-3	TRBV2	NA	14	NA	TGTGCCAGCATACCGGGACAAGGCACAGATACGCAGTATTTT	CASIPGQGTDTQYF
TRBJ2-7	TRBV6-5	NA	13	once	TGTGCCAGTTCCGGACAGCTTTTCTACGAGCAGTACTTC	CASSGQLFYEQYF
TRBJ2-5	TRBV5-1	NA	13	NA	TGCGCCAGCAGCTCAGGGGGGCCGGAGACCCAGTACTTC	CASSSGGPETQYF
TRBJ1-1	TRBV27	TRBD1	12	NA	TGTGCCACGGCTTCTTACAGGGGTGAAGCTTTCTTT	CATASYRGEAFF
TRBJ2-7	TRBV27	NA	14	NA	TGTGCCAGCAGTGGAGGAGACAACCCCTACGAGCAGTACTTC	CASSGGDNPYEQYF
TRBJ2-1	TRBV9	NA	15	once	TGTGCCAGCAGCGCGACTAGTATAACCTACAATGAGCAGTTCTTC	CASSATSITYNEQFF
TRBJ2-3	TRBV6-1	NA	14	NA	TGTGCCAGCAGTGAAGTCGGTAAGACAGATACGCAGTATTTT	CASSEVGKTDTQYF
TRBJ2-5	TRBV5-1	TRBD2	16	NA	TGCGCCAGCAGGCCTACGGGACTAGCGGGAGTGGAGACCCAGTACTTC	CASRPTGLAGVETQYF
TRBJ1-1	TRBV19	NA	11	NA	TGTGCCAGTAGTATCCACAGCGAAGCTTTCTTT	CASSIHSEAFF
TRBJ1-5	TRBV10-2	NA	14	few	TGCGCCAGCAGGGTGGGAGATAGCAATCAGCCCCAGCATTTT	CASRVGDSNQPQHF
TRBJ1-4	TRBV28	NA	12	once	TGTGCCAGCAAGGCTGACGGTGAAAAACTGTTTTTT	CASKADGEKLFF
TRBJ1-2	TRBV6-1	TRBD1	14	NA	TGTGCCAGCAGCCGTACGGGGACAGCCTATGGCTACACCTTC	CASSRTGTAYGYTF
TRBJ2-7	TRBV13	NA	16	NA	TGTGCCAGCAGCCTAGGGGCCCAAACAAGGAGCTACGAGCAGTACTTC	CASSLGAQTRSYEQYF
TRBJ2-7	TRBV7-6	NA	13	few	TGTGCCAGCAGCCGGGGATCCCCCTACGAGCAGTACTTC	CASSRGSPYEQYF
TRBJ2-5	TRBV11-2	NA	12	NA	TGTGCCAGCAGCTTAGTTGAAGAGACCCAGTACTTC	CASSLVEETQYF
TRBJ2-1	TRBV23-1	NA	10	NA	TGCGCCAGCAGTCACCATGAGCAGTTCTTC	CASSHHEQFF
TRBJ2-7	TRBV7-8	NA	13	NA	TGTGCCAGCAGCCCTGGTAACTCCTACGAGCAGTACTTC	CASSPGNSYEQYF
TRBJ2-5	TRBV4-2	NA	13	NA	TGTGCCAGCACCGGGCGCGGTGAAGAGACCCAGTACTTC	CASTGRGEETQYF
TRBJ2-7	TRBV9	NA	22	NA	TGTGCCAGCAGCGTAACCCAACGTGAGATCTGGGTGGGGCAGGGGTACTCCTACGAGCAGTACTTC	CASSVTQREIWVGQGYSYEQYF
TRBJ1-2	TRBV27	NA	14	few	TGTGCCAGCAGTTTACAGGGGCCCAATGGTGGCTACACCTTC	CASSLQGPNGGYTF
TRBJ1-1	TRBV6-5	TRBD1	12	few	TGTGCCAGCAGTTACGGGACAGGGAGGGCTTTCTTT	CASSYGTGRAFF